The text below deals with one T cell receptor (beta chain). Germline assignment: CDR1 SGHNT and CDR2 YENEEA. There are 16 residues in the CDR3. The germline V and J ends were trimmed by 3 bases and 4 bases, with 16 bases remaining between them. This entry is derived from a study of T cell repertoires in cytomegalovirus infection. At the level of the study: Based on public TCR beta signatures, there were indications of CMV infection and of a matching HLA type.

MiXCR was run by TCRdb on the reads, yielding one entry per CDR3 protein. The data contain approximately 500,000 distinct CDR3 sequences, more than 15% of them seen just once; the ten biggest clones take up 24%. This sequence originates from a human donor in good health (CMV status not recorded). Some clones in this sample may be carry-over from other donors' samples. Sequencing was carried out using CD8+ T cells from PBMCs. The chain combines TRBV11-3 with TRBJ2-1; D possibly corresponds to TRBD1 (5 bases). CDR3 DNA: TGTGCCAGCAGCTTGGAAGGACAAGGCCTTTACAATGAGCAGTTCTTC. Translating gives CASSLEGQGLYNEQFF.